The clone carrying this T cell receptor (beta chain) was picked up a small number of times. The antigen is undetermined. Patients aged 18 to 65 had newly diagnosed hyperthyroidism lasting under 2 months. Using 10 ml of fresh peripheral blood, PBMCs were prepared. This sample stems from a study of T cells in Graves' hyperthyroidism and ophthalmopathy. Study observations and caveats: Blood also contained most expanded thyroid clonotypes above 0.001.

The CDR3 spans 13 residues. Germline-derived CDR1 and CDR2 are LNHNV and YYDKDF (reference sequence). Trimming removed 5 bases from V and 6 bases from J, with 13 bases in between. RNA transcripts gave rise to amplified TCR beta CDR3 regions. Using the HTBI primer set, a first-round RT-PCR was run on the TCR CDR3. TCRdb passed the multiplex PCR reads through MiXCR, listing each CDR3 protein once. The data contain about 590,000 distinct CDR3 sequences, approximately 15% of them singletons. The rearrangement uses TRBV15 and TRBJ1-2; D call uncertain. The TCR was taken from a woman aged 25 to 39 with Graves' hyperthyroidism. The sample was blood. The CDR3 region has the DNA TGTGCCACCAGCGTGACACGAGTTGATGGCTACACCTTC. Its protein product is CATSVTRVDGYTF.